One sample yielded the 9 T cell receptor beta chains listed below, sequenced in a study of T cell responses to AZD1222 COVID-19 vaccine. TCRdb's table, derived via immunoSEQ multiplex PCR, lists solely in-frame clones and lacks some. The sample includes tens of thousands of clones, 88% of them seen just once. Sequenced here: peripheral blood, sampled 28 days after the second AZD1222 dose. The receptors derive from an adult who received the AZD1222 COVID-19 vaccine.

V gene TRBV6-1 combines with J gene TRBJ2-5; D is perhaps TRBD1 or TRBD2 (7 bases each). Trimming removed 2 bases from V and 5 bases from J, with 15 bases in between. The CDR3 runs to 15 residues. CDR1 is MNHNS, CDR2 SASEGT, per germline. For the CDR3, the DNA is TGTGCCAGCAGTGAACTTGGGGGGGGACAGGAGACCCAGTACTTC. This encodes CASSELGGGQETQYF.

V gene TRBV11-2 combines with J gene TRBJ2-7, with 9 bases matching TRBD1. The CDR3 loop spans 13 amino acids. The junction had 4 bases not matched to a gene; V was cut back by 5 bases and J by 5 bases. Germline V gene sequence: CDR1 SGHAT, CDR2 FQNNGV. CDR3: CASSRDRVHEQYF. The CDR3, as DNA: TGTGCCAGCAGCCGGGACAGGGTGCACGAGCAGTACTTC.

V is TRBV6-2 or TRBV6-3 and J is TRBJ1-5; the D is unclear. The V gene's germline CDR1 is MNHEY and CDR2 SVGEGT. The CDR3 is 14 amino acids. V lost 4 bases and J 0 bases, leaving 7 bases between the germline ends. DNA of the CDR3: TGTGCCAGCAGTTGGTATAGTAGCAATCAGCCCCAGCATTTT. It codes for CASSWYSSNQPQHF.

This rearrangement joins TRBV6-5 to TRBJ2-2; maybe TRBD2 (7 bases). Germline assignment: CDR1 MNHEY and CDR2 SVGAGI. The CDR3 extends over 15 amino acids. The V gene lost 2 bases and the J gene lost 4 bases, with 11 bases spanning the gap. The CDR3 protein is CASSYEGGGTGELFF. CDR3 in DNA: TGTGCCAGCAGTTACGAGGGAGGGGGCACCGGGGAGCTGTTTTTT.

The chain recombines TRBV6-4 with TRBJ2-1; possibly TRBD2 for D (5 bases). The CDR3 extends over 16 amino acids. Trimming cost V 5 bases and J 3 bases, with 17 bases left between them. CDR1 is MRHNA, CDR2 SNTAGT, per germline. CDR3 sequence reads: CASSSNLEGRYNEQFF. DNA of the CDR3: TGTGCCAGCAGTTCAAACCTCGAGGGCCGCTACAATGAGCAGTTCTTC.

This sequence joins TRBV12-3 or TRBV12-4 and TRBJ1-1; 9 positions agree with TRBD1. J lost 6 bases, V lost 8 bases, and 4 bases had no gene match. The CDR3 runs 12 residues. The DNA of the CDR3 is TGTGCCAGCGGACAGGGGAGCCCTGAAGCTTTCTTT. Its protein product is CASGQGSPEAFF.

CDR3 nucleotides: TGTGCCAGCAGTTTAAGTTCGGGAGAGCAGTACTTC. Its protein is CASSLSSGEQYF. V gene TRBV27 combines with J gene TRBJ2-7, with a possible D match to TRBD2 (5 bases). This CDR3 comprises 12 residues. CDR1 is MNHEY, CDR2 SMNVEV, per germline (reference sequence). V lost 2 bases and J lost 7, with 9 bases in between.

The chain couples TRBV18 to TRBJ2-1, with TRBD2 identical over 8 bases. Germline values: CDR1 KGHSH, CDR2 LQKENI. The CDR3 extends over 14 amino acids. V lost 3 bases to trimming and J lost 7 bases; unmatched junction nucleotides: 5. The CDR3 loop is CASSPGTSRNEQFF. CDR3 coding DNA: TGTGCCAGCTCACCTGGGACTAGTCGGAATGAGCAGTTCTTC.

V is TRBV7-9 and J is TRBJ1-2; no clear D gene. There are 13 residues in the CDR3. V lost 3 bases to trimming and J lost 5 bases, with 10 bases between them. Germline loops: CDR1 SEHNR, CDR2 FQNEAQ (reference sequence). In DNA, the CDR3 is TGTGCCAGCAGCTTTGGCCAGTTGTATGGCTACACCTTC. Residues: CASSFGQLYGYTF.